Listed below are T cell receptor beta chains from one sample, sequenced in a study of blood T cells in healthy people across ages. TCRdb reanalysed the 5' RACE reads using MiXCR and keeps one entry per CDR3 protein. The data hold over 1.5 million distinct CDR3 sequences, with about 49% observed a single time. Sequencing input: blood. The receptor set was obtained from a woman aged 35 to 49 in good health. Each CDR3 is given with its conserved first and last residue. Fields, in order: D gene, clone size, V gene, J gene, CDR3 DNA, CDR3 protein. The D gene is left open where the match is weak. Rows may omit the clone size; those that give it use once, few, many or a size class.

>.|few|TRBV6-5|TRBJ2-3
TGTGCCACAACGGGGTTCCGCACAGATACGCAGTATTTT
CATTGFRTDTQYF
>.|once|TRBV12-3/TRBV12-4|TRBJ2-3
TGTGCCAGCAGTACTGTGCGCGCAGATACGCAGTATTTT
CASSTVRADTQYF
>.|few|TRBV4-1|TRBJ1-2
TGCGCCAGCAGCCAAGATTTCGACAGGACCTATGGCTACACCTTC
CASSQDFDRTYGYTF
>.|.|TRBV20-1|TRBJ2-7
TGCAGTGCTAGAGATGACAGAGACTCCTACAATGAGCAGTACTTC
CSARDDRDSYNEQYF
>.|once|TRBV20-1|TRBJ2-1
TGCAGTGCTCACTCAAGCTCCTACAATGAGCAGTTCTTC
CSAHSSSYNEQFF
>TRBD1|.|TRBV2|TRBJ1-2
TGTGCCAGCAGGAGCCGGGACAGGGGTTACGGTGGCTACACCTTC
CASRSRDRGYGGYTF
>.|few|TRBV28|TRBJ1-6
TGTGCCAGCAGTGGCACGAGACCGTATAATTCACCCCTCCACTTT
CASSGTRPYNSPLHF
>.|.|TRBV25-1|TRBJ2-1
TGTGCCAGCAGTGTGATGGGAGATTACAATGAGCAGTTCTTC
CASSVMGDYNEQFF
>.|few|TRBV7-2|TRBJ2-5
TGTGCCAGCAGCTTCCCGACCCCTAGCTCAGAGACCCAGTACTTC
CASSFPTPSSETQYF
>TRBD1|few|TRBV7-9|TRBJ1-2
TGTGCCAGCAGCACAGGGGAGGGGAGGGATGGCTACACCTTC
CASSTGEGRDGYTF
>TRBD1|.|TRBV20-1|TRBJ2-2
TGCAGTGCCGATAACCCCGGGACAGCCACCGGGGAGCTGTTTTTT
CSADNPGTATGELFF
>.|.|TRBV29-1|TRBJ2-5
TGCAGCGTTGTGAGGGGGACCCAGTACTTC
CSVVRGTQYF
>.|few|TRBV15|TRBJ1-5
TGTGCCACCAGCAGAGATTTGTGGGGACAGCCCCAGCATTTT
CATSRDLWGQPQHF
>.|.|TRBV15|TRBJ1-2
TGTGCCACCAGCAGGTTGTGGAACAGGGTTAACTATGGCTACACCTTC
CATSRLWNRVNYGYTF
>TRBD2|.|TRBV20-1|TRBJ2-5
TGCAGTGACACCGAACTGCGGGGGGGCCTGAAGACCCAGTACTTC
CSDTELRGGLKTQYF
>TRBD1|.|TRBV27|TRBJ2-7
TGTGCCAGCAGTTTCCGGACAGGGGGCGGATTAGTCCAGTACTTC
CASSFRTGGGLVQYF
>.|few|TRBV5-6|TRBJ1-2
TGTGCCAGCAGCTTGGAAGTTTCCGTCTATGGCTACACCTTC
CASSLEVSVYGYTF
>.|.|TRBV20-1|TRBJ1-1
TGCAGTGCTAATCCGGACTGGAACACTGAAGCTTTCTTT
CSANPDWNTEAFF
>.|few|TRBV20-1|TRBJ2-5
TGCAGTGCTACCGGCCAAGAGACCCAGTACTTC
CSATGQETQYF
>TRBD1|once|TRBV24-1|TRBJ2-3
TGTGCCACCAGTGACCCACAGGGGACGGGCACAGATACGCAGTATTTT
CATSDPQGTGTDTQYF